These T cell receptor beta chains were read from a single sample in a study of cytomegalovirus exposure and HLA in healthy donors. The protocol was immunoSEQ multiplex PCR, while the TCRdb copy is restricted to in-frame clones and leaves out a portion. The sample has tens of thousands of clones; roughly 80% are singletons. Sequencing input: PBMCs. The receptors here all came from a woman aged 18 to 35 in good health and CMV-seropositive. The CDR3 runs from the conserved cysteine through the conserved F or W. Each record gives: J gene, V gene, CDR3 protein.

>TRBJ2-7|TRBV29-1
CSVATGGEQYF
>TRBJ2-5|TRBV4-1
CASSWSGGAGETQYF
>-|TRBV4-2
CASSETSGSYEQYF
>TRBJ1-1|TRBV10-3
CATNAGGVRTEAFF
>TRBJ2-1|TRBV6-6
CASSRSGYNEQFF
>TRBJ1-1|TRBV30
CAWSVSVISPGAFF
>TRBJ1-2|TRBV4-1
CASSQVLRTGGWGYTF
>TRBJ1-5|TRBV19
CASSRDRLGNQPQHF
>TRBJ2-7|TRBV5-1
CASSFILAGVPNEQYF
>TRBJ2-1|TRBV21-1
CASSKALSGSHNEQFF
>TRBJ2-3|TRBV7-3
CASSSTGGWTDTQYF